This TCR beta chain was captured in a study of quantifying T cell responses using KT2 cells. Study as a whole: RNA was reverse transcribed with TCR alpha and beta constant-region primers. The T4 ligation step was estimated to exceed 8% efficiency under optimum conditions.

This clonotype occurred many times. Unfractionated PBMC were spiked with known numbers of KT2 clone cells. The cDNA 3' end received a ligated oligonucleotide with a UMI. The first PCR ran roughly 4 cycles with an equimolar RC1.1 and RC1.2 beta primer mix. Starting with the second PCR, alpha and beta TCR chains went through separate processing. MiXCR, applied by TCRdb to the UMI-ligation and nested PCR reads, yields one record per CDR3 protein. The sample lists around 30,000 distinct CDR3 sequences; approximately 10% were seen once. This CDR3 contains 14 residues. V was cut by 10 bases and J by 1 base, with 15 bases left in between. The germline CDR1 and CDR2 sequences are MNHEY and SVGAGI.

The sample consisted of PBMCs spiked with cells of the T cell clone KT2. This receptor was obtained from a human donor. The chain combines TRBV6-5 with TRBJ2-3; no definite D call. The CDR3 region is CAIAESSGTDTQYF. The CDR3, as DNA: TGTGCCATCGCAGAGTCCAGCGGCACAGATACGCAGTATTTT.